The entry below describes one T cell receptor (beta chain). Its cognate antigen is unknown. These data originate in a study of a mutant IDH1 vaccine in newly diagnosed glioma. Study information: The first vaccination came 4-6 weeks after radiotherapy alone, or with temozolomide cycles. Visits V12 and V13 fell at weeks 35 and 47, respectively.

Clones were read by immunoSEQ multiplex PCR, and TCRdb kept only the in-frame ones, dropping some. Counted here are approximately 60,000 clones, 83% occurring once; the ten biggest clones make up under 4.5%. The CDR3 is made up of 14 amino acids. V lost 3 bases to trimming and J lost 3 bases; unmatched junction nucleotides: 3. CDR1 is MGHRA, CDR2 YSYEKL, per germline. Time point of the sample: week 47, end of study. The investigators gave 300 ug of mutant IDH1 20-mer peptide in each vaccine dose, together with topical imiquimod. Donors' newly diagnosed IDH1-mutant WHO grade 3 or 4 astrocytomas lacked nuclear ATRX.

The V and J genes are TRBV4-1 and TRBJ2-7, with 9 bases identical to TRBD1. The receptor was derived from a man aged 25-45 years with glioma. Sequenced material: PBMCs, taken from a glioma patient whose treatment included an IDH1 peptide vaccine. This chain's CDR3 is CASSQPGQGYEQYF. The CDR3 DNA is TGCGCCAGCAGCCAGCCGGGACAGGGCTACGAGCAGTACTTC.